The T cell receptor beta chain described here comes from a study of identical twins. Healthy Caucasians were all of the donors. Each CDR3 protein gets one entry after TCRdb re-called the 5' RACE reads with MiXCR. Here the sample spans around 280,000 distinct CDR3 sequences, about 8.9% being singletons. This clonotype was seen only a few times. This CDR3 comprises 20 residues. The sample was also reused in another study, on yellow fever vaccine responses in identical twins.

The origin of this receptor is a woman between 18 and 30 years old in good health. Input material: memory (CD45RO+) T cells sorted from blood. The chain joins TRBV21-1 to TRBJ2-7; the table's D gene call, TRBD2, was not cross checked with the DNA. TRBV21-1 is noted as a pseudogene. CDR3 in DNA: TGTGCCAGCAGCAAAGGGTTTAGTTGGGGCCCAGTCCGTAACTCCTACGAGCAGTACTTC. Protein sequence: CASSKGFSWGPVRNSYEQYF.